A selection of T cell receptor beta chains follows, all from one sample in a study of blood T cell repertoires in COVID-19. Clones were sequenced by immunoSEQ multiplex PCR, and TCRdb holds only the in-frame ones, with some missing. The sample includes more than 450,000 clones, approximately 90% of them seen just once. Sequenced material: PBMCs or T cells enriched from blood (not recorded which). The receptors were gathered from a woman aged 18 to 35 who had recovered from COVID-19. Each CDR3 is given with its conserved first and last residue. Fields, in order: J gene, D gene, clone size, CDR3 length, V gene, CDR3 DNA, CDR3 protein. A D gene is named only where the DNA matches it firmly. Size values are once, few and many counts, or a class for expanded clones, and some rows have none.

>TRBJ1-1|TRBD1|-|13|TRBV6-5
TGTGCCAGCAATACAGGGGAGAACACTGAAGCTTTCTTT
CASNTGENTEAFF
>TRBJ2-7|-|once|15|TRBV18
TGTGCCAGCTCACCCTCCGGGACTCCTGGATGGGAGCAGTACTTC
CASSPSGTPGWEQYF
>TRBJ1-6|-|-|12|TRBV28
TGTGCCAGCAGCTCCCAGGATTCACCCCTCCACTTT
CASSSQDSPLHF
>TRBJ1-6|TRBD1|-|17|TRBV30
TGTGCCTGGAGTGCGTACAAAGGACAGGGTGGGAATTCACCCCTCCACTTT
CAWSAYKGQGGNSPLHF
>TRBJ1-2|TRBD1|-|13|TRBV19
TGTGCCAGTAGTCCCGGGACAGGCTATGGCTACACCTTC
CASSPGTGYGYTF
>TRBJ1-6|-|few|16|TRBV28
TGTGCCAGCAGCTCGGTGGTGAGGTCCTATAATTCACCCCTCCACTTT
CASSSVVRSYNSPLHF
>TRBJ1-1|-|-|13|TRBV29-1
TGCAGCGTCGAAGCCCAATTAGACACTGAAGCTTTCTTT
CSVEAQLDTEAFF
>TRBJ2-2|-|-|14|TRBV2
TGTGCCAGCACTCTGGACAGGAACACCGGGGAGCTGTTTTTT
CASTLDRNTGELFF
>TRBJ1-1|-|few|12|TRBV2
TGTGCCAGCAGGGAGGAGGACACTGAAGCTTTCTTT
CASREEDTEAFF
>TRBJ1-1|-|-|13|TRBV10-2
TGCGCCACCACCGTACTCATGAACACTGAAGCTTTCTTT
CATTVLMNTEAFF
>TRBJ1-5|-|-|14|TRBV2
TGTGCCAGCAGTGAAGCGGGGGGGATTCAGCCCCAGCATTTT
CASSEAGGIQPQHF
>TRBJ2-7|-|few|12|TRBV6-5
TGTGCCAGCAGCTTGACAGGCTACGAGCAGTACTTC
CASSLTGYEQYF
>TRBJ1-4|-|-|15|TRBV25-1
TGTGCCAGCAGTGAATATACAGGTTATAATGAAAAACTGTTTTTT
CASSEYTGYNEKLFF
>TRBJ2-3|-|-|14|TRBV3-1/TRBV3-2
TGTGCCAGCAGCCAAGGCGGGGTAACAGATACGCAGTATTTT
CASSQGGVTDTQYF
>TRBJ2-5|TRBD1|-|15|TRBV6-5
TGTGCCAGCGACAGGGCCTTTATAAACCAAGAGACCCAGTACTTC
CASDRAFINQETQYF
>TRBJ2-5|-|-|13|TRBV28
TGTGCCAGCAGTTTGGAGGCCCAAGAGACCCAGTACTTC
CASSLEAQETQYF